The T cell receptor beta chain described here comes from a study of blood T cell repertoires in COVID-19. About the research overall: Both acute and convalescent COVID-19 samples were obtained from the United States, Italy and Spain.

TCRdb keeps only in-frame clones here, not all; method: immunoSEQ multiplex PCR. This sample yields approximately 220,000 clones, of which more than 85% are seen a single time; 3% to 3.5% belongs to the top ten. This CDR3 spans 16 amino acids. CDR1 and CDR2 from the germline V gene are MNHNS and SASEGT. V shed 2 bases and J shed 1 base, with 14 bases lying between them. Input material: peripheral blood. The clonotype was recovered from a man between 60 and 70 years old with acute or convalescent COVID-19. The chain combines TRBV6-1 with TRBJ1-1; D ambiguous. The CDR3 reads CASSEWRETGNTEAFF. The DNA for the CDR3 is TGTGCCAGCAGTGAATGGCGGGAGACGGGGAACACTGAAGCTTTCTTT.